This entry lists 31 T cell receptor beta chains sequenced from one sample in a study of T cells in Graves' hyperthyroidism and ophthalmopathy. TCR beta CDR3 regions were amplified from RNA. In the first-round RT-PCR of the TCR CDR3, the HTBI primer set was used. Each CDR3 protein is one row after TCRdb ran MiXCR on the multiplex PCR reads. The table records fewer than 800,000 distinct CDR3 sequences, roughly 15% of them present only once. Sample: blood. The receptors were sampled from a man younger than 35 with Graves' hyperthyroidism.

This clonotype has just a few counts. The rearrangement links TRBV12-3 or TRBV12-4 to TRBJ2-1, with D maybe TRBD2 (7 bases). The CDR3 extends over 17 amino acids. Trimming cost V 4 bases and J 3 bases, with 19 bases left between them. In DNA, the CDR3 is TGTGCCAGCAGTTCCGGGACTACCGGGGGCATCTACAATGAGCAGTTCTTC. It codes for CASSSGTTGGIYNEQFF.

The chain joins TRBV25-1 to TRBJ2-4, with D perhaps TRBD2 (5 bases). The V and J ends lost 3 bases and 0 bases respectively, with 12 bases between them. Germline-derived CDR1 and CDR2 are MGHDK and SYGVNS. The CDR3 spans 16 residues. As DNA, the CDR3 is TGTGCCAGCAGTGAGGGGAGCCCAGGAGCCAAAAACATTCAGTACTTC. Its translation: CASSEGSPGAKNIQYF. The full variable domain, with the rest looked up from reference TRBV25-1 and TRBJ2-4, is EADIYQTPRYLVIGTGKKITLECSQTMGHDKMYWYQQDPGMELHLIHYSYGVNSTEKGDLSSESTVSRIRTEHFPLTLESARPSHTSQYLCASSEGSPGAKNIQYFGAGTRLSVL.

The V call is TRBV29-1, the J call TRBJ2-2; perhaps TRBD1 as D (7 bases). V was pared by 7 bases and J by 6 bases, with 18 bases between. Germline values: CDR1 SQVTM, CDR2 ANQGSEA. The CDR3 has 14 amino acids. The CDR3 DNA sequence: TGCAGCGCCTCGACAGGGAGGAGGGCCGGGGAGCTGTTTTTT. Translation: CSASTGRRAGELFF.

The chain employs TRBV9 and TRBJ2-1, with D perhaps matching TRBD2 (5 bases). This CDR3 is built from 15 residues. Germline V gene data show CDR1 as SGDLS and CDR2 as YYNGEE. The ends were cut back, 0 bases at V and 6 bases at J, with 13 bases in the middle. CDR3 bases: TGTGCCAGCAGCGTAGAGGTGGGAGAGGCCAATGAGCAGTTCTTC. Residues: CASSVEVGEANEQFF.

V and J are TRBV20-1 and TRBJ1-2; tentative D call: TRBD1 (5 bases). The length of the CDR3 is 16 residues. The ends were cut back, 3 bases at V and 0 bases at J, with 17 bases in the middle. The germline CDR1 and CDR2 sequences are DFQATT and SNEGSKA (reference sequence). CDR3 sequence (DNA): TGCAGTGCTAGCTGGACACACCGCATATCTAACTATGGCTACACCTTC. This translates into CSASWTHRISNYGYTF.

Here the CDR3 reads CASSLTRAGEQYF. CDR3 bases: TGTGCCAGCAGCCTGACCCGGGCTGGTGAGCAGTACTTC. The chain recombines TRBV9 with TRBJ2-7; D call uncertain. Germline assignment: CDR1 SGDLS and CDR2 YYNGEE. V was cut by 4 bases and J by 7 bases, with 15 bases left in between. The CDR3 totals 13 residues.

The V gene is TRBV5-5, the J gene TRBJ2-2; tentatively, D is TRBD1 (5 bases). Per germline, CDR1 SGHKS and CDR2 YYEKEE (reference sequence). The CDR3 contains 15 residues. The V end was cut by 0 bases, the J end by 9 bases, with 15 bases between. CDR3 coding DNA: TGTGCCAGCAGCTTGGAGGGGTCCCGGCTCCGGGAGCTGTTTTTT. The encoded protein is CASSLEGSRLRELFF.

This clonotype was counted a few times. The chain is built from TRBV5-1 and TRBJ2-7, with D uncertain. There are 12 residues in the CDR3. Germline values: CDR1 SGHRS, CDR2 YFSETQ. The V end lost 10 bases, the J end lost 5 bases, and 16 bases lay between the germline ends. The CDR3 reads CADEASSDEQYF. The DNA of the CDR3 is TGCGCCGACGAAGCAAGTTCAGACGAGCAGTACTTC. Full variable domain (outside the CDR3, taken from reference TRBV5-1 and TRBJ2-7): KAGVTQTPRYLIKTRGQQVTLSCSPISGHRSVSWYQQTPGQGLQFLFEYFSETQRNKGNFPGRFSGRQFSNSRSEMNVSTLELGDSALYLCADEASSDEQYFGPGTRLTVT.

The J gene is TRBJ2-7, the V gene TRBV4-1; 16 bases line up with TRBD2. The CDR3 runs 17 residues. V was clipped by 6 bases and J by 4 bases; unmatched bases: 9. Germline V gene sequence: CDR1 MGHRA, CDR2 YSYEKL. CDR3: CASSHVGTSGRGYEQYF. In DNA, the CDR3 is TGCGCCAGCAGTCATGTAGGGACTAGCGGGAGGGGGTACGAGCAGTACTTC.

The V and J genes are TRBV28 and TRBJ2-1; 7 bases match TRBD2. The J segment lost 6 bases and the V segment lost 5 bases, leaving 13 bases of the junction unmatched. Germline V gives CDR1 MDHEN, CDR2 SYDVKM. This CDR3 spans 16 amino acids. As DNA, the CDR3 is TGTGCCAGCAGTGGGGGACTACCCCTACGGTTCAATGAGCAGTTCTTC. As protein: CASSGGLPLRFNEQFF. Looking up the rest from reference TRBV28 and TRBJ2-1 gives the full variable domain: DVKVTQSSRYLVKRTGEKVFLECVQDMDHENMFWYRQDPGLGLRLIYFSYDVKMKEKGDIPEGYSVSREKKERFSLILESASTNQTSMYLCASSGGLPLRFNEQFFGPGTRLTVL.

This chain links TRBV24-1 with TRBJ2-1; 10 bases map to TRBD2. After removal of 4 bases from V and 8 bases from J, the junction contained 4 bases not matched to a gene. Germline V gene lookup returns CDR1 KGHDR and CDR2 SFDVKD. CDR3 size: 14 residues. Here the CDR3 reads CATSETLAGDEQFF. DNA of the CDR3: TGTGCCACCAGTGAGACCCTAGCGGGGGATGAGCAGTTCTTC.

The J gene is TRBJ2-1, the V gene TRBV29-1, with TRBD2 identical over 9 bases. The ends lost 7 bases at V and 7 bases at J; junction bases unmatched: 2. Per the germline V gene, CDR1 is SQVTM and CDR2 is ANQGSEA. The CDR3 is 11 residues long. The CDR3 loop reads CSGSGGNEQFF. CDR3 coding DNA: TGCAGCGGGAGCGGGGGGAATGAGCAGTTCTTC.

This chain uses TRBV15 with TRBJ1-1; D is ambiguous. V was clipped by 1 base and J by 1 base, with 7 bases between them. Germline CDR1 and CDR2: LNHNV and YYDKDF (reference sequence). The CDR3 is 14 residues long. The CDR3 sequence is CATSRVAGNTEAFF. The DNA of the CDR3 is TGTGCCACCAGCAGAGTCGCAGGGAACACTGAAGCTTTCTTT.

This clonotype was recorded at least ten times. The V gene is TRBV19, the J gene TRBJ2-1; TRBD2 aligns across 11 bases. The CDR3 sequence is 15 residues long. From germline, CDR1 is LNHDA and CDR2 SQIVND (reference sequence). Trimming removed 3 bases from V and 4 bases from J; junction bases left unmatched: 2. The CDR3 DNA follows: TGTGCCAGTAGTATCGGGACTAGCGGATACAATGAGCAGTTCTTC. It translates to CASSIGTSGYNEQFF.

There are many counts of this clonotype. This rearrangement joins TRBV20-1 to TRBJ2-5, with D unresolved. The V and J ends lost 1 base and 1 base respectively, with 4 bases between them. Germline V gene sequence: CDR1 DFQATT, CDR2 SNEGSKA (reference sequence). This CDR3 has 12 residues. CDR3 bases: TGCAGTGCTAGAGGGGGCCAAGAGACCCAGTACTTC. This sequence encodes CSARGGQETQYF.

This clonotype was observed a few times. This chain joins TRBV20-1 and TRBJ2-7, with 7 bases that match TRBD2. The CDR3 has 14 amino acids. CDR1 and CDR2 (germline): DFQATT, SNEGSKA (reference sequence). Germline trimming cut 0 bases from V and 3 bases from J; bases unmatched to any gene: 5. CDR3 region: CSARDLGGSYEQYF. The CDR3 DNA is TGCAGTGCTAGAGATCTGGGCGGGAGCTACGAGCAGTACTTC.

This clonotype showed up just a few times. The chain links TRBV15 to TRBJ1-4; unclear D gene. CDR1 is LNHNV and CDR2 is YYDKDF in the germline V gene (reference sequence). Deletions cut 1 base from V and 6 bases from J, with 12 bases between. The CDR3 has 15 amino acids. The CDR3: CATSRGTTMDEKLFF. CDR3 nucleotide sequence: TGTGCCACCAGCAGAGGCACAACGATGGATGAAAAACTGTTTTTT.

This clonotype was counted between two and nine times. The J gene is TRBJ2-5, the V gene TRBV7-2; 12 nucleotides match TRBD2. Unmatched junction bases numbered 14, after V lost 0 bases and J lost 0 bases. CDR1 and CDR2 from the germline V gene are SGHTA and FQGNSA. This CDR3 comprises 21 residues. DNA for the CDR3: TGTGCCAGCAGCTTAGCGCTATCGGAGGAGGCTAGCGGGAGGGACCAAGAGACCCAGTACTTC. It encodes CASSLALSEEASGRDQETQYF.

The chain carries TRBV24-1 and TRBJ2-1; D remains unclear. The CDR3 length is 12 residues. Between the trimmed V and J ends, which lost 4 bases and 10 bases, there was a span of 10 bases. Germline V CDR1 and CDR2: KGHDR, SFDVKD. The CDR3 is CATSDPLAEQFF. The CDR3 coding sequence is TGTGCCACCAGTGACCCGCTGGCCGAGCAGTTCTTC.

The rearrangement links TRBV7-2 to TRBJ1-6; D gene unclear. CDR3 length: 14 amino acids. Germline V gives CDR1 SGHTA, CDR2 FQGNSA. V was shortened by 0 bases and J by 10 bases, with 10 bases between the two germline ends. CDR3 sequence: CASSLAGPISPLHF. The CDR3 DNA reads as TGTGCCAGCAGCTTAGCAGGACCGATATCACCCCTCCACTTT. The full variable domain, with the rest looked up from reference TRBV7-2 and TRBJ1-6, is GAGVSQSPSNKVTEKGKDVELRCDPISGHTALYWYRQSLGQGLEFLIYFQGNSAPDKSGLPSDRFSAERTGGSVSTLTIQRTQQEDSAVYLCASSLAGPISPLHFGNGTRLTVT.

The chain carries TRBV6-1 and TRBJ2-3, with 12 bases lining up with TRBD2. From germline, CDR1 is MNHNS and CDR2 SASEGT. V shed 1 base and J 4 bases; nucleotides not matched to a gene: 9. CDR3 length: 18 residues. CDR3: CASSEGGLAGGFADTQYF. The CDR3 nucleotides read TGTGCCAGCAGTGAAGGGGGGCTAGCGGGAGGGTTCGCAGATACGCAGTATTTT.

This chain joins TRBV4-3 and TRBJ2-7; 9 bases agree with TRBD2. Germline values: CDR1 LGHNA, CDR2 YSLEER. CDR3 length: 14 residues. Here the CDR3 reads CASGEVAGEFEQYF. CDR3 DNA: TGCGCATCCGGGGAGGTAGCGGGGGAGTTCGAGCAGTACTTC.

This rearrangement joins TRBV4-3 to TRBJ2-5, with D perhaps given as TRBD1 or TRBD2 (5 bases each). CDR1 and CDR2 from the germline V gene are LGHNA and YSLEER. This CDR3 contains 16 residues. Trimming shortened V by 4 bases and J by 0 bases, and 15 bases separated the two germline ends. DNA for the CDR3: TGCGCCAGCAGCCTCCGGGGCCAGTCCTACCAAGAGACCCAGTACTTC. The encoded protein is CASSLRGQSYQETQYF.

CDR3 in amino acids: CSAEGVPDTQYF. The DNA of the CDR3 is TGCAGTGCAGAGGGGGTCCCAGATACGCAGTATTTT. V is TRBV20-1 and J is TRBJ2-3, with D possibly being TRBD1 (6 bases). CDR3 size: 12 residues. V lost 6 bases and J 4 bases, leaving 11 bases between the germline ends. The germline CDR1 and CDR2 sequences are DFQATT and SNEGSKA (reference sequence).

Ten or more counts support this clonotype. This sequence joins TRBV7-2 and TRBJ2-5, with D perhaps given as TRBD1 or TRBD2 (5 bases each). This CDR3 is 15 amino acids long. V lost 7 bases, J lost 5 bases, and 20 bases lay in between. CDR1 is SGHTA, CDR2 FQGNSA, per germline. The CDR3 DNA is TGTGCCAGCAACTCCGGGACGCCCATGTCGGAGACCCAGTACTTC. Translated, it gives CASNSGTPMSETQYF.

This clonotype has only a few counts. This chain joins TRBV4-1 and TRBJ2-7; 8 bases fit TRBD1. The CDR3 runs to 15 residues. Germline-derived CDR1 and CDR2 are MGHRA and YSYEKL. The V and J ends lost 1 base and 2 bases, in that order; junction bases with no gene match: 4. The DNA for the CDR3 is TGCGCCAGCAGCCAAGGAGGACAGGGTGCCTACGAGCAGTACTTC. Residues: CASSQGGQGAYEQYF.

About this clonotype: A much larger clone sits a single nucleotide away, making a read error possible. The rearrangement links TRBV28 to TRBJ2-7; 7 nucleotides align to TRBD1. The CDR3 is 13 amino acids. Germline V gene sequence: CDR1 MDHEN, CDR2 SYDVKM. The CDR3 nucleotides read TGTGCCAGCTGGGACAGAAACTCCTACGAGCGGTACTTC. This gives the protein CASWDRNSYERYF.

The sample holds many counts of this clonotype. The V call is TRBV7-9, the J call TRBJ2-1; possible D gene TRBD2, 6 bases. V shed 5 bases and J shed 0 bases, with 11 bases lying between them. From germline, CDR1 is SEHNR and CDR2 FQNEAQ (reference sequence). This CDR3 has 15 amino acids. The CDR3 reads CASSTSPSSYNEQFF. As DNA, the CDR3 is TGTGCCAGCAGCACTAGCCCAAGCTCCTACAATGAGCAGTTCTTC.

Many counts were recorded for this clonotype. The chain's CDR3 is CASSFSAGTQYF. CDR3 in DNA: TGTGCCAGCAGTTTTAGCGCAGGGACCCAGTACTTC. This rearrangement joins TRBV12-3 or TRBV12-4 to TRBJ2-5; TRBD2 might be the D (5 bases). This CDR3 contains 12 residues. Trimming stripped 3 bases from V and 7 bases from J, with 9 bases between.

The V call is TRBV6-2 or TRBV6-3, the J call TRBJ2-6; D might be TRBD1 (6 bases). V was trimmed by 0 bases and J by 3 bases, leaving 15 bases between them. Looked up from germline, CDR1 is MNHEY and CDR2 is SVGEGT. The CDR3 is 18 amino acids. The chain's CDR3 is CASSYSYRAPRGANVLTF. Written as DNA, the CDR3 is TGTGCCAGCAGTTACTCGTACAGGGCGCCGCGTGGGGCCAACGTCCTGACTTTC.

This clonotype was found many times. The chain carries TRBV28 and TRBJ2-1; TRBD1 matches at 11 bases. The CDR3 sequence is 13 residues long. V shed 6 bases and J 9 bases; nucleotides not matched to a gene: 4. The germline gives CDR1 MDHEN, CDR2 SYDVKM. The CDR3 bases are TGTGCCAGCAGGGACAGGGGGCAGCGTGAGCAGTTCTTC. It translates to CASRDRGQREQFF.